A selection of T cell receptor beta chains follows, all from one sample in a study of cytomegalovirus exposure and HLA in healthy donors. The data were produced by immunoSEQ multiplex PCR, yet TCRdb's version contains in-frame clones alone and is incomplete. In the table there are 100,000 to 150,000 clones, around 77% of which are singletons. Sequencing input: PBMCs. The receptors were gathered from a male donor in good health and CMV-seropositive. Each CDR3 is given with its conserved first and last residue. The order of the fields is J gene, CDR3 length, clone size, V gene, D gene, CDR3 DNA, CDR3 protein. D genes are given only for firm matches. Size is omitted from some rows. Given values are once, few, many or a class for expanded clones.

>TRBJ2-7|13|NA|TRBV27|TRBD2
TGTGCCAGCAGTTTATCGTGGGGGGGCGAGCAGTACTTC
CASSLSWGGEQYF
>TRBJ1-4|15|once|TRBV28|TRBD1
TGTGCCAGCAGCCCGACAGGGCTAGCGAATGAAAAACTGTTTTTT
CASSPTGLANEKLFF
>TRBJ2-3|15|NA|TRBV7-9|TRBD2
TGTGCCAGCCGAATTAGCGGGACTAGCACAGATACGCAGTATTTT
CASRISGTSTDTQYF
>TRBJ2-1|15|NA|TRBV19|NA
TGTGCCAGTAGTATGGTGGCAGGGGGGTACAATGAGCAGTTCTTC
CASSMVAGGYNEQFF
>TRBJ1-5|15|NA|TRBV7-2|TRBD1
TGTGCCAGCAGCTTAGGACAGGGGAACAATCAGCCCCAGCATTTT
CASSLGQGNNQPQHF
>TRBJ1-6|14|NA|TRBV5-4|TRBD1
TGTGCCAGCAGCTTGGAACAGGGGGATTCACCCCTCCACTTT
CASSLEQGDSPLHF
>TRBJ1-3|14|NA|TRBV18|NA
TGTGCCAGCTCACCACAAAATTCGGGAAACACCATATATTTT
CASSPQNSGNTIYF
>TRBJ2-7|17|once|TRBV7-2|NA
TGTGCCAGCAGCTTAAGTATCCTTGCAGGGTTGATCTACGAGCAGTACTTC
CASSLSILAGLIYEQYF
>TRBJ1-1|11|NA|TRBV28|NA
TGTGCCAGCAGTCCGAGCACTGAAGCTTTCTTT
CASSPSTEAFF
>TRBJ1-2|14|NA|TRBV28|NA
TGTGCCAGCATGCCGTATGAGGGATACTATGGCTACACCTTC
CASMPYEGYYGYTF
>TRBJ1-4|15|NA|TRBV2|TRBD1
TGTGCCAGCAGCCCCAGGGGGCAGCCTAATGAAAAACTGTTTTTT
CASSPRGQPNEKLFF
>TRBJ1-2|15|NA|TRBV21-1|NA
TGTGCCAGCGTAGATCCGGGACAGCCCGACTATGGCTACACCTTC
CASVDPGQPDYGYTF
>TRBJ1-1|16|NA|TRBV13|NA
TGTGCCAGCAGCTCTTCCCCCACCGGACATCCAACTGAAGCTTTCTTT
CASSSSPTGHPTEAFF
>TRBJ2-1|15|NA|TRBV11-1|TRBD1
TGTGCCAGCAGCGGTGGACAGGCAAGTTCCAATGAGCAGTTCTTC
CASSGGQASSNEQFF
>TRBJ2-5|15|NA|TRBV5-4|TRBD2
TGTGCCAGCAGCGATTACCGGACTAGCGGTGAGACCCAGTACTTC
CASSDYRTSGETQYF
>TRBJ1-2|15|NA|TRBV28|NA
TGTGCCAGCAGTTCAATACAGAGCATGCAGCATGGCTACACCTTC
CASSSIQSMQHGYTF
>TRBJ1-4|15|NA|TRBV5-1|NA
TGCGCCAGCAGCTTGTTTAGGGGCCCTAATGAAAAACTGTTTTTT
CASSLFRGPNEKLFF
>TRBJ2-1|15|NA|TRBV6-5|NA
TGTGCCAGCAGTCCCTTAGCGGACTCCTACAATGAGCAGTTCTTC
CASSPLADSYNEQFF
>TRBJ2-3|16|once|TRBV28|TRBD2
TGTGCCAGCAGTTTAGGGCTAGCGGGCCTTCTAGATACGCAGTATTTT
CASSLGLAGLLDTQYF
>TRBJ2-5|13|NA|TRBV5-6|TRBD2
TGTGCCAGCAGCGGGACTAGGGGAGAGACCCAGTACTTC
CASSGTRGETQYF
>TRBJ1-5|14|NA|TRBV28|NA
TGTGCCAGCAGTACAGGGTCTAGCAATCAGCCCCAGCATTTT
CASSTGSSNQPQHF
>TRBJ2-7|14|NA|TRBV6-5|NA
TGTGCCAGCAGTTTTTCTAGCGTACCCTACGAGCAGTACTTC
CASSFSSVPYEQYF
>TRBJ2-7|14|few|TRBV5-1|TRBD1
TGCGCCAGCAGAGGAGGGACAGGTCTCTACGAGCAGTACTTC
CASRGGTGLYEQYF
>TRBJ1-4|17|NA|TRBV7-2|NA
TGTGCCAGCAGCTTAGTTTTATCAGGGGCGACTAATGAAAAACTGTTTTTT
CASSLVLSGATNEKLFF